This is a list of T cell receptor beta chains from one sample in a study of T-cell memory formation after mild COVID-19. One entry per CDR3 protein, called by TCRdb with MiXCR from the 5' RACE reads. The sample includes 98,000 or so distinct CDR3 sequences, roughly a sixth of them seen just once. The sample was PBMCs or a T cell subset sorted from them (not recorded which). All receptors come from a man younger than 35 who had mild COVID-19 (a few samples of this study predate the infection). Cell type and time point are not known. The CDR3 runs from the conserved cysteine through the conserved F or W. A D gene is named only where the DNA matches it firmly. Size values are once, few and many counts, or a class for expanded clones, and some rows have none.

v_gene	abundance	j_gene	d_gene	CDR3aa	CDR3nt
TRBV5-1	NA	TRBJ2-1	TRBD1	CASSATGDLVNEQFF	TGCGCCAGCAGCGCGACAGGGGACCTTGTGAATGAGCAGTTCTTC
TRBV20-1	few	TRBJ2-5	NA	CSASPRGATWETQYF	TGCAGTGCTAGTCCCCGGGGGGCTACTTGGGAGACCCAGTACTTC
TRBV7-2	NA	TRBJ1-3	TRBD1	CASSLMTGGSGNTIYF	TGTGCCAGCAGCTTGATGACAGGGGGCTCTGGAAACACCATATATTTT
TRBV12-3/TRBV12-4	NA	TRBJ2-7	TRBD1	CASSGTGRYEQYF	TGTGCCAGCAGTGGGACAGGGCGATACGAGCAGTACTTC
TRBV7-2	few	TRBJ1-4	NA	CASSLSPQTGEKLFF	TGTGCCAGCAGCTTAAGCCCCCAAACAGGGGAAAAACTGTTTTTT
TRBV20-1	NA	TRBJ2-3	NA	CSAPRSSGADTQYF	TGCAGTGCCCCCCGGTCGAGTGGCGCAGATACGCAGTATTTT
TRBV5-1	NA	TRBJ2-2	NA	CASSLERGPAGELFF	TGCGCCAGCAGCTTGGAGAGGGGTCCGGCCGGGGAGCTGTTTTTT
TRBV14	NA	TRBJ1-1	TRBD1	CASSPRQGDGDTEAFF	TGTGCCAGCAGCCCGAGACAGGGAGATGGTGACACTGAAGCTTTCTTT
TRBV7-2	few	TRBJ2-7	NA	CASSLWDSREQYF	TGTGCCAGCAGCTTATGGGACTCCCGGGAGCAGTACTTC
TRBV10-2	few	TRBJ1-1	NA	CASRSPVRYNTEAFF	TGCGCCAGCAGATCTCCCGTCCGGTACAACACTGAAGCTTTCTTT
TRBV5-1	few	TRBJ2-1	TRBD2	CASSFGRGSSYNEQFF	TGCGCCAGCAGCTTTGGGCGGGGGAGCTCCTACAATGAGCAGTTCTTC
TRBV10-3	few	TRBJ2-3	TRBD1	CAISPGQGEGTDTQYF	TGTGCCATCAGTCCAGGACAGGGGGAGGGCACAGATACGCAGTATTTT
TRBV7-3	NA	TRBJ2-3	TRBD1	CASSYRPGQGTDTQYF	TGTGCCAGCAGCTACCGTCCGGGACAGGGAACAGATACGCAGTATTTT
TRBV6-6	NA	TRBJ2-1	TRBD1	CASSSAGTGAGEQFF	TGTGCCAGCAGTTCCGCCGGGACAGGGGCGGGTGAGCAGTTCTTC
TRBV4-1	few	TRBJ1-5	NA	CASSQDGNQPQHF	TGCGCCAGCAGCCAGGACGGGAATCAGCCCCAGCATTTT
TRBV4-1	many	TRBJ2-4	NA	CASSRTQGLNNIQYF	TGCGCCAGCAGCCGAACCCAGGGGCTGAACAACATTCAGTACTTC
TRBV2	few	TRBJ2-3	NA	CASSERSAGLDTQYF	TGTGCCAGCAGTGAAAGATCTGCAGGGCTAGATACGCAGTATTTT
TRBV6-6	few	TRBJ2-2	NA	CASSYPTAYTGELFF	TGTGCCAGCAGTTACCCGACAGCCTACACCGGGGAGCTGTTTTTT
TRBV4-3	NA	TRBJ1-2	TRBD1	CASSQATGGLANYGYTF	TGCGCCAGCAGCCAAGCAACAGGGGGTTTGGCTAACTATGGCTACACCTTC
TRBV5-1	NA	TRBJ2-1	NA	CASSPSLVQTYNEQFF	TGCGCCAGCAGCCCTAGCTTGGTACAGACCTACAATGAGCAGTTCTTC
TRBV15	few	TRBJ2-1	NA	CATSRAGPQNEQFF	TGTGCCACCAGCAGAGCAGGGCCACAAAATGAGCAGTTCTTC
TRBV5-1	NA	TRBJ2-5	TRBD2	CASSSQRGGGETQYF	TGCGCCAGCAGCTCCCAGCGGGGGGGAGGAGAGACCCAGTACTTC
TRBV6-5	few	TRBJ1-2	NA	CASSRHEGSGYTF	TGTGCCAGCAGCCGGCATGAGGGGTCTGGCTACACCTTC
TRBV5-1	NA	TRBJ2-3	TRBD1	CASSHGQGSDTQYF	TGCGCCAGCAGTCACGGACAGGGATCAGATACGCAGTATTTT
TRBV5-1	NA	TRBJ2-3	NA	CASSRNQGNADTQYF	TGCGCCAGCAGCCGAAACCAGGGTAACGCAGATACGCAGTATTTT
TRBV5-1	many	TRBJ2-1	TRBD1	CASSSGQGRRGLYEQFF	TGCGCCAGCAGCTCGGGACAGGGTCGGCGGGGGTTGTATGAGCAGTTCTTC
TRBV7-9	NA	TRBJ1-3	NA	CASTLLGNTIYF	TGTGCCAGCACACTTCTCGGAAACACCATATATTTT
TRBV6-6	many	TRBJ1-4	NA	CASSYLATNEKLFF	TGTGCCAGCAGTTACCTTGCAACTAATGAAAAACTGTTTTTT
TRBV7-3	many	TRBJ2-1	NA	CASSRGGSYNEQFF	TGTGCCAGCAGCCGGGGCGGCTCCTACAATGAGCAGTTCTTC
TRBV7-6	NA	TRBJ2-1	TRBD2	CASSFVAGGPSSYNEQFF	TGTGCCAGCAGCTTCGTTGCGGGGGGGCCGAGCTCCTACAATGAGCAGTTCTTC
TRBV5-5	few	TRBJ1-5	NA	CASRRQEEEPQHF	TGTGCCAGCAGAAGGCAGGAAGAGGAGCCCCAGCATTTT
TRBV10-3	few	TRBJ2-5	TRBD2	CAISESSGGLQETQYF	TGTGCCATCAGTGAATCGAGCGGGGGACTCCAAGAGACCCAGTACTTC
TRBV28	few	TRBJ1-2	NA	CATDVKGAGGHGYTF	TGTGCCACCGACGTAAAAGGCGCGGGCGGTCATGGCTACACCTTC
TRBV4-1	NA	TRBJ1-5	TRBD1	CASSQSTPPRGTANQPQHF	TGCGCCAGCAGCCAATCCACCCCCCCTAGGGGGACAGCTAATCAGCCCCAGCATTTT
TRBV24-1	few	TRBJ2-1	NA	CATSTMGGHLSYNEQFF	TGTGCCACCAGTACCATGGGGGGTCATCTCTCCTACAATGAGCAGTTCTTC
TRBV12-3/TRBV12-4	few	TRBJ2-1	TRBD2	CASRFSGGANEQFF	TGTGCCAGCAGATTTAGCGGGGGGGCGAATGAGCAGTTCTTC
TRBV12-3/TRBV12-4	NA	TRBJ2-3	NA	CASSIRGATDTQYF	TGTGCCAGCAGCATTAGGGGGGCCACAGATACGCAGTATTTT
TRBV12-3/TRBV12-4	many	TRBJ1-2	NA	CASSSRGAHNYGYTF	TGTGCCAGCAGCAGTCGGGGGGCGCATAACTATGGCTACACCTTC
TRBV11-2	few	TRBJ1-6	NA	CASRSQGYNSPLHF	TGTGCCAGCAGGAGCCAGGGGTATAATTCACCCCTCCACTTT
TRBV5-6	NA	TRBJ2-7	NA	CASSLRVPQGGHEQYF	TGTGCCAGCAGCTTGAGGGTGCCGCAGGGAGGCCACGAGCAGTACTTC
TRBV5-1	few	TRBJ2-5	NA	CASSPGPPPQETQYF	TGCGCCAGCAGCCCAGGACCGCCTCCCCAAGAGACCCAGTACTTC
TRBV20-1	NA	TRBJ1-1	TRBD1	CRPDRGRPEAFF	TGCAGACCCGACAGGGGAAGACCTGAAGCTTTCTTT
TRBV2	NA	TRBJ2-2	NA	CASSLRRPGSGELFF	TGTGCCAGCAGTCTTAGACGCCCGGGGAGCGGGGAGCTGTTTTTT
TRBV20-1	few	TRBJ2-5	TRBD2	CSARDLARGAQETQYF	TGCAGTGCTAGAGATTTGGCGCGGGGGGCCCAAGAGACCCAGTACTTC
TRBV27	NA	TRBJ1-1	NA	CASRSSRWSRGGNTEAFF	TGTGCCAGCAGATCTTCACGCTGGAGCAGGGGAGGGAACACTGAAGCTTTCTTT
TRBV29-1	NA	TRBJ2-3	TRBD1	CSAPTGGTDTQYF	TGCAGCGCTCCGACAGGGGGCACAGATACGCAGTATTTT
TRBV5-5	many	TRBJ2-1	NA	CASSKGDPRLDEQFF	TGTGCCAGCAGCAAGGGTGACCCGCGGTTGGATGAGCAGTTCTTC
TRBV5-1	few	TRBJ2-5	TRBD2	CASSLAGLAGGQETQYF	TGCGCCAGCAGCTTGGCCGGACTAGCGGGGGGGCAAGAGACCCAGTACTTC
TRBV5-1	NA	TRBJ2-2	NA	CASSRNGGSNTGELFF	TGCGCCAGCAGCAGGAATGGGGGATCCAACACCGGGGAGCTGTTTTTT
TRBV20-1	few	TRBJ2-3	NA	CSGGGVRGSDTQYF	TGCAGTGGCGGCGGTGTAAGGGGGTCAGATACGCAGTATTTT
TRBV9	NA	TRBJ2-5	NA	CASSVSGPPGTQYF	TGTGCCAGCAGCGTTAGCGGTCCGCCTGGGACCCAGTACTTC